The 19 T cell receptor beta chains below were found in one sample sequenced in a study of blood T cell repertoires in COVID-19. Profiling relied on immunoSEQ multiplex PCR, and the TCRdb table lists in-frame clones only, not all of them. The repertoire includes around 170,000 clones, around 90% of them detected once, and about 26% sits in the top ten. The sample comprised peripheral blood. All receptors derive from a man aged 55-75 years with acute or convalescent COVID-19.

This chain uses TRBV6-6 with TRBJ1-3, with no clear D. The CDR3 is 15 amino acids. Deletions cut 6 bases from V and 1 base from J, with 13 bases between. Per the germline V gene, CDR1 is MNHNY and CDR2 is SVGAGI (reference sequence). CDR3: CASSLQSLSGNTIYF. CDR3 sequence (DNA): TGTGCCAGCAGCCTACAGAGTCTGTCTGGAAACACCATATATTTT.

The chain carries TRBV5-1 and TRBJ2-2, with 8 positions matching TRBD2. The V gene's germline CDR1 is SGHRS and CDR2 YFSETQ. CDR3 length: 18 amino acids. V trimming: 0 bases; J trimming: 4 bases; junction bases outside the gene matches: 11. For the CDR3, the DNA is TGCGCCAGCAGCTTGGCGGGGGGGTCGAATGCGGCCACCGGGGAGCTGTTTTTT. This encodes CASSLAGGSNAATGELFF. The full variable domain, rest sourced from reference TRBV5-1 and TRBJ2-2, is KAGVTQTPRYLIKTRGQQVTLSCSPISGHRSVSWYQQTPGQGLQFLFEYFSETQRNKGNFPGRFSGRQFSNSRSEMNVSTLELGDSALYLCASSLAGGSNAATGELFFGEGSRLTVL.

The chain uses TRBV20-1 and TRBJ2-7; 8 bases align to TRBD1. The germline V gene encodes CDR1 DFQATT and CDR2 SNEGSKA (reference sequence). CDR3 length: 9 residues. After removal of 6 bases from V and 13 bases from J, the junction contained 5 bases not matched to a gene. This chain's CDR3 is CSAPGTGYF. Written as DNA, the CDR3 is TGCAGTGCCCCCGGGACAGGATACTTC.

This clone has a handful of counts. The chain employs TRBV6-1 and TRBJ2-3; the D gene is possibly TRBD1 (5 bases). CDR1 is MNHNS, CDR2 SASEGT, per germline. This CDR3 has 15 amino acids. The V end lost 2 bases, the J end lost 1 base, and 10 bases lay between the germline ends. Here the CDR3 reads CASSEWGRGTDTQYF. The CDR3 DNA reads TGTGCCAGCAGTGAATGGGGCAGGGGCACAGATACGCAGTATTTT.

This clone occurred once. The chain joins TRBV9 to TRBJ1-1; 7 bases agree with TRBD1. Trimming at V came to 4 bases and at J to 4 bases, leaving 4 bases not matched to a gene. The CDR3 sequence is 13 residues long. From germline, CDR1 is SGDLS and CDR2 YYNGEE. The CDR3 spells CASSLDRVTEAFF. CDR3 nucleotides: TGTGCCAGCAGCCTCGACAGGGTCACTGAAGCTTTCTTT.

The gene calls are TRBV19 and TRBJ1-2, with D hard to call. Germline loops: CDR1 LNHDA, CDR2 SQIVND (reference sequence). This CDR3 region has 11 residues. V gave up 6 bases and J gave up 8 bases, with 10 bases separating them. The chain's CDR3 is CASRRRGGYTF. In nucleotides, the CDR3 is TGTGCCAGTAGAAGACGAGGAGGCTACACCTTC.

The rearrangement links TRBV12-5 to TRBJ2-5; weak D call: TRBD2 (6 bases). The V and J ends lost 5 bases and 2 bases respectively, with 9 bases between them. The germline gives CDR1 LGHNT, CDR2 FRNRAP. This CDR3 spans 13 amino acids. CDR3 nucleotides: TGTGCTAGTGGTCGGGACTTACAAGAGACCCAGTACTTC. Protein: CASGRDLQETQYF.

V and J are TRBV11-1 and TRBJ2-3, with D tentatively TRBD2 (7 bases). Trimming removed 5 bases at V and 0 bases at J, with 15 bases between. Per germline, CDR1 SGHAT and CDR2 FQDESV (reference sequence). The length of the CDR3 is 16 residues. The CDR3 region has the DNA TGTGCCAGCAGCCACGAGGGGGGGCTCAGCACAGATACGCAGTATTTT. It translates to CASSHEGGLSTDTQYF.

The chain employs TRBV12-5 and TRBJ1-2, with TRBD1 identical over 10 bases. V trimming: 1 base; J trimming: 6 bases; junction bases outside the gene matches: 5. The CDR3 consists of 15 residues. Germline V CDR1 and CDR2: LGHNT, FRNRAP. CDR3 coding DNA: TGTGCTAGTGGTTTGGCTATAGGGACAGGGGATGGCTACACCTTC. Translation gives CASGLAIGTGDGYTF. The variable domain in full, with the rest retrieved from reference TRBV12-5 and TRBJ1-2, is DARVTQTPRHKVTEMGQEVTMRCQPILGHNTVFWYRQTMMQGLELLAYFRNRAPLDDSGMPKDRFSAEMPDATLATLKIQPSEPRDSAVYFCASGLAIGTGDGYTFGSGTRLTVV.

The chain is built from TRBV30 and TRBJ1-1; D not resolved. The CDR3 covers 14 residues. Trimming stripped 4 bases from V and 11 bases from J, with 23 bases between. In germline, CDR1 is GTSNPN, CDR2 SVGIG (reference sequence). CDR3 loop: CAWKVNGNTADAFF. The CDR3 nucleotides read TGTGCCTGGAAGGTAAATGGAAACACCGCGGATGCTTTCTTT.

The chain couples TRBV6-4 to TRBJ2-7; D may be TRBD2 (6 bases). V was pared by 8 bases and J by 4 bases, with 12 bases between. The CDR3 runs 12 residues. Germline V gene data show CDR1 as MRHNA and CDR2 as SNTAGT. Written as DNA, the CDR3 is TGTGCCAGCGGCGGGGACGGATACGAGCAGTACGTC. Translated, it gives CASGGDGYEQYV.

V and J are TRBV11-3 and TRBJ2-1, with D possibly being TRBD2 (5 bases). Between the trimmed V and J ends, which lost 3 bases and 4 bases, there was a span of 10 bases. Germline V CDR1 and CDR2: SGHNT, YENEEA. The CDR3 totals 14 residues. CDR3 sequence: CASSFYGVYNEQFF. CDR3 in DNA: TGTGCCAGCAGCTTTTACGGGGTATACAATGAGCAGTTCTTC. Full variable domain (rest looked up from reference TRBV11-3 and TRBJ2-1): EAGVVQSPRYKIIEKKQPVAFWCNPISGHNTLYWYLQNLGQGPELLIRYENEEAVDDSQLPKDRFSAERLKGVDSTLKIQPAELGDSAVYLCASSFYGVYNEQFFGPGTRLTVL.

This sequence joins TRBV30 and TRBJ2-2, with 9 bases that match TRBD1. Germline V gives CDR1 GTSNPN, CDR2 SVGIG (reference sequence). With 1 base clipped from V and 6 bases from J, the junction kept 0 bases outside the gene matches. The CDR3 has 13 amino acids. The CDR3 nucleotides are TGTGCCTGGAGTGGACAGGGGGCCGGGGAGCTGTTTTTT. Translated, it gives CAWSGQGAGELFF.

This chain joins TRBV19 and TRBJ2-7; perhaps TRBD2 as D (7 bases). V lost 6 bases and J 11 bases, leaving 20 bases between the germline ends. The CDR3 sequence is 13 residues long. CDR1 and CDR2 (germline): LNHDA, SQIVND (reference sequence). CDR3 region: CASSVGGPYHKYF. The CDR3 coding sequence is TGTGCCAGTAGCGTCGGGGGGCCTTATCACAAGTACTTC.

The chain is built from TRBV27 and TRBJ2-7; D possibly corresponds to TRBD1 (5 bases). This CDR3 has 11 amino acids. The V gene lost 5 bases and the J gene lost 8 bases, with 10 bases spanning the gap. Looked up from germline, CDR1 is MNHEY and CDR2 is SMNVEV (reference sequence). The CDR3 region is CASSDTGQQYF. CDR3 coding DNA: TGTGCCAGCAGTGACACAGGTCAGCAGTACTTC.

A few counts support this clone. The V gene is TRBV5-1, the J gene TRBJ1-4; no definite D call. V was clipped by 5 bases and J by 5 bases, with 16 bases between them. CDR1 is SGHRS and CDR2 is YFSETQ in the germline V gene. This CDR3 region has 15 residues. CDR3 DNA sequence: TGCGCCAGCAGTCAAACAGCTAGCGAAAATGAAAAACTGTTTTTT. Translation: CASSQTASENEKLFF. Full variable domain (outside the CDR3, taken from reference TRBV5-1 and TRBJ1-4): KAGVTQTPRYLIKTRGQQVTLSCSPISGHRSVSWYQQTPGQGLQFLFEYFSETQRNKGNFPGRFSGRQFSNSRSEMNVSTLELGDSALYLCASSQTASENEKLFFGSGTQLSVL.

This CDR3 is CASSLRRGTEAFF. The CDR3 DNA follows: TGCGCCAGCAGCTTGCGCAGGGGCACTGAAGCTTTCTTT. J is TRBJ1-1 and V is TRBV5-1; a possible D gene is TRBD1 (6 bases). CDR3 size: 13 residues. Germline assignment: CDR1 SGHRS and CDR2 YFSETQ. Trimming cost V 1 base and J 4 bases, with 8 bases left between them. The full variable domain, its missing parts supplied by reference TRBV5-1 and TRBJ1-1, is KAGVTQTPRYLIKTRGQQVTLSCSPISGHRSVSWYQQTPGQGLQFLFEYFSETQRNKGNFPGRFSGRQFSNSRSEMNVSTLELGDSALYLCASSLRRGTEAFFGQGTRLTVV.

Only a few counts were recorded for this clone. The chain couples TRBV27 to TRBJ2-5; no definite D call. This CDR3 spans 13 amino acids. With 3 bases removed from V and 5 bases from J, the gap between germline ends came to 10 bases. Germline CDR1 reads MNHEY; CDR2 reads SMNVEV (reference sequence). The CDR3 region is CASSFSPRETQYF. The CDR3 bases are TGTGCCAGCAGTTTTAGCCCTAGGGAGACCCAGTACTTC.

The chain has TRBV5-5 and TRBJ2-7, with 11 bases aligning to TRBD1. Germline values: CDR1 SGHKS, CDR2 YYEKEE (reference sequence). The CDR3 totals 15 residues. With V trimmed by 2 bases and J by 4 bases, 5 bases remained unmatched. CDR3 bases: TGTGCCAGCAGCTTACTCGGGACAGGGGGGTACGAGCAGTACTTC. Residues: CASSLLGTGGYEQYF.